The 8 T cell receptor beta chains listed next were all sequenced from one sample in a study of immune evolution from preneoplasia to lung adenocarcinoma. Sequenced by immunoSEQ multiplex PCR; TCRdb stores in-frame clones only, minus some. The sample has fewer than 12,000 clones, 75% to 85% seen once. What was sequenced was FFPE minimally invasive lung adenocarcinoma tissue. These receptors all stem from a person aged 65 to 85 with lung adenocarcinoma.

The chain has TRBV18 and TRBJ1-1; TRBD1 matches 9 bases. CDR1 is KGHSH, CDR2 LQKENI, per germline. The CDR3 loop spans 18 amino acids. Unmatched junction bases numbered 10, after V lost 1 base and J lost 1 base. The CDR3 bases are TGTGCCAGCTCACCACTTCCCTTGGGGACAGGGCAGAACACTGAAGCTTTCTTT. It encodes CASSPLPLGTGQNTEAFF. The complete variable domain, with remaining parts taken from reference TRBV18 and TRBJ1-1, reads NAGVMQNPRHLVRRRGQEARLRCSPMKGHSHVYWYRQLPEEGLKFMVYLQKENIIDESGMPKERFSAEFPKEGPSILRIQQVVRGDSAAYFCASSPLPLGTGQNTEAFFGQGTRLTVV.

Points on this clone: The sample has other DNA sequences that encode this CDR3 too. The J gene is TRBJ1-5, the V gene TRBV19, with TRBD1 matching over 9 bases. The germline CDR1 and CDR2 sequences are LNHDA and SQIVND (reference sequence). Trimming cost V 4 bases and J 6 bases; bases outside gene matches: 7. CDR3 length: 15 residues. The CDR3 protein is CASSTPGQGPQPQHF. CDR3 sequence (DNA): TGTGCCAGTAGTACTCCGGGACAGGGTCCTCAGCCCCAGCATTTT.

This clone was seen a few times. This chain links TRBV7-9 with TRBJ1-1; D gene uncertain. CDR1 is SEHNR and CDR2 is FQNEAQ in the germline V gene (reference sequence). Trimming cost V 4 bases and J 0 bases, with 9 bases left between them. The CDR3 runs to 14 residues. DNA of the CDR3: TGTGCCAGCAGCTCGGCCTTTTTGAACACTGAAGCTTTCTTT. Its translation is CASSSAFLNTEAFF.

The chain is built from TRBV30 and TRBJ1-4; TRBD1 might be the D (6 bases). V dropped 2 bases and J dropped 2 bases, with 12 bases sitting between them. CDR1 and CDR2 (germline): GTSNPN, SVGIG (reference sequence). The CDR3 contains 15 residues. Here the CDR3 DNA reads TGTGCCTGGAGTTCTGGACAGTCCACTAATGAAAAACTGTTTTTT. It translates to CAWSSGQSTNEKLFF.

CDR3 residues: CASSWAGENTEAFF. In DNA form, the CDR3 reads TGTGCCAGCAGTTGGGCAGGGGAGAACACTGAAGCTTTCTTT. The V and J genes are TRBV28 and TRBJ1-1, with D possibly TRBD1 on 6 matching bases. The CDR3 sequence is 14 residues long. From germline, CDR1 is MDHEN and CDR2 SYDVKM. Trimming left V 4 bases short and J 1 base short, with 10 bases between.

The chain combines TRBV10-3 with TRBJ1-1, with TRBD1 identical over 11 bases. V shed 10 bases and J 3 bases; nucleotides not matched to a gene: 4. The CDR3 loop spans 13 amino acids. The germline gives CDR1 ENHRY, CDR2 SYGVKD. The DNA of the CDR3 is TGTGCCACCCGGGACAGGGGGGACACTGAAGCTTTCTTT. This gives the protein CATRDRGDTEAFF.

The CDR3, as DNA: TGTGCCAGTAGTAAAGGGCACACAGATACGCAGTATTTT. Protein: CASSKGHTDTQYF. V and J are TRBV19 and TRBJ2-3; D gene unclear. The CDR3 is 13 amino acids. In germline, CDR1 is LNHDA, CDR2 SQIVND (reference sequence). Trimming shortened V by 4 bases and J by 2 bases, and 7 bases separated the two germline ends.

The chain joins TRBV28 to TRBJ2-7; no firm D call. Germline CDR1 is MDHEN and CDR2 is SYDVKM. Trimming left V 1 base short and J 0 bases short, with 7 bases between. The length of the CDR3 is 14 residues. Here the CDR3 DNA reads TGTGCCAGCAGTTTATTCTCGAGCTCCTACGAGCAGTACTTC. Translating gives CASSLFSSSYEQYF.